One T cell receptor beta chain is described in this entry. The record originates from a study of blood T cell repertoires in COVID-19. Study-level background: In each case, the material was cDNA or gDNA derived from T cells, B-cell-depleted T cells, or PBMCs.

The germline V gene encodes CDR1 GTSNPN and CDR2 SVGIG (reference sequence). The CDR3 loop spans 15 amino acids. With 2 bases removed from V and 7 bases from J, the gap between germline ends came to 17 bases. In the authors' methods: Counts of nucleated cells, estimated from reference gene primer amplification, were obtained. Data came from immunoSEQ multiplex PCR; TCRdb stores just in-frame clones and leaves some out. V and J calls and clone size are those listed in that table; D and trimming were worked out from the DNA. The sample holds under 100,000 clones, nearly 90% seen once. Sequencing was performed on peripheral blood. The TCR sequence derives from a man aged 50-59 years with acute or convalescent COVID-19. The J gene is TRBJ2-2, the V gene TRBV30; D not certain. The DNA of the CDR3 is TGTGCCTGGAGTTTGACTGCCGGGTTGAGCGGGGAGCTGTTTTTT. This encodes CAWSLTAGLSGELFF.